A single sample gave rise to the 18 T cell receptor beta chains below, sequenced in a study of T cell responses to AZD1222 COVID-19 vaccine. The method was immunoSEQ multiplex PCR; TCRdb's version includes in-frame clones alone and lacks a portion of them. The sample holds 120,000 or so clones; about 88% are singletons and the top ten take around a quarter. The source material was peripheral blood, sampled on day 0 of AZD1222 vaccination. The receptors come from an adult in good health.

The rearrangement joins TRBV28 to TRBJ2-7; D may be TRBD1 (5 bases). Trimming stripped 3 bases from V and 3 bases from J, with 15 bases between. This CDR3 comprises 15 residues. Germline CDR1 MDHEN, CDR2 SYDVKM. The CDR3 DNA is TGTGCCAGCAGTTTCAGGGCTCTCCAAGACTACGAGCAGTACTTC. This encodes CASSFRALQDYEQYF.

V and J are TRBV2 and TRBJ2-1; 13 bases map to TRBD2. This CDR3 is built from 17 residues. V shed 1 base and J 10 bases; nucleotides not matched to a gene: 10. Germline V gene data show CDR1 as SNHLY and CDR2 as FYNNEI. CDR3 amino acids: CASSEGSGTSGIGEQFF. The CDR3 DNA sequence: TGTGCCAGCAGTGAAGGCTCCGGGACTAGCGGGATAGGGGAGCAGTTCTTC.

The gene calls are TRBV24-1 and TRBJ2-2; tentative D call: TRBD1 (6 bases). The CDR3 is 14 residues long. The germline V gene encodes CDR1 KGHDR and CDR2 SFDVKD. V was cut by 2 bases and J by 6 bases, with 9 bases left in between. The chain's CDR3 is CATSDSRGSGELFF. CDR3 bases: TGTGCCACCAGTGATTCCAGGGGATCCGGGGAGCTGTTTTTT.

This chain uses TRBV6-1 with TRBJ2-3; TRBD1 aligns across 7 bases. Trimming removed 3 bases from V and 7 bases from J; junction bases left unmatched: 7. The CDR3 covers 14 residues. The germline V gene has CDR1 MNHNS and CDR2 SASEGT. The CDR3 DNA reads TGTGCCAGCAGTGACCCCGGGACAGCACATACGCAGTATTTT. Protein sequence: CASSDPGTAHTQYF.

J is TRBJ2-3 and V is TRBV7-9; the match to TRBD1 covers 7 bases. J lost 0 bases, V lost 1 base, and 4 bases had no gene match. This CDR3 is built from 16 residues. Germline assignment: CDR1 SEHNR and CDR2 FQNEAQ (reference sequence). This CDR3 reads CASSLDRGRSTDTQYF. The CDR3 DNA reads TGTGCCAGCAGCTTAGATAGGGGGCGTAGCACAGATACGCAGTATTTT.

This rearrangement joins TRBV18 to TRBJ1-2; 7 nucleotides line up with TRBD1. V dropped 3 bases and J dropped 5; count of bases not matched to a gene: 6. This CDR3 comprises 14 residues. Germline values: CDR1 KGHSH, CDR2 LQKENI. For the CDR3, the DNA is TGTGCCAGCTCACCCCCCGCGGGACAGTATGGCTACACCTTC. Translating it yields CASSPPAGQYGYTF.

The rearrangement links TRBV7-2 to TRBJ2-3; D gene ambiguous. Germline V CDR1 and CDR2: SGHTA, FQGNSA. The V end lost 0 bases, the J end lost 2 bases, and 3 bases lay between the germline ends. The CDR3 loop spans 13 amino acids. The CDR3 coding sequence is TGTGCCAGCAGCTTAGCTACCACAGATACGCAGTATTTT. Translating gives CASSLATTDTQYF.

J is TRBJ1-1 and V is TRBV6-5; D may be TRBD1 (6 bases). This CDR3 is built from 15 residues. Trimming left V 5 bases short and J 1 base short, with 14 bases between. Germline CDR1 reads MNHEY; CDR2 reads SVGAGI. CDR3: CASSPLTGANTEAFF. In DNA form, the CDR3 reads TGTGCCAGCAGTCCCCTGACAGGAGCGAACACTGAAGCTTTCTTT.

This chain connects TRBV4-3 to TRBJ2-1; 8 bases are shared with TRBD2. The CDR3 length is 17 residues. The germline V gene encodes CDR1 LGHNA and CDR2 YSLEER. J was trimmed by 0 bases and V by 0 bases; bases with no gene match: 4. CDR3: CASSQDTLAVSYNEQFF. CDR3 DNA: TGCGCCAGCAGCCAAGATACACTAGCGGTCTCCTACAATGAGCAGTTCTTC.

The CDR3, as DNA: TGTGCCAGCAGCTCATCCGGACTAGCGGGAGTGACACCCAAGCAGTACTTC. Amino acids: CASSSSGLAGVTPKQYF. The gene calls are TRBV7-2 and TRBJ2-7, with 13 bases fitting TRBD2. There are 17 residues in the CDR3. Per the germline V gene, CDR1 is SGHTA and CDR2 is FQGNSA. V shed 4 bases, J shed 8 bases, and the junction held 14 bases outside the gene matches.

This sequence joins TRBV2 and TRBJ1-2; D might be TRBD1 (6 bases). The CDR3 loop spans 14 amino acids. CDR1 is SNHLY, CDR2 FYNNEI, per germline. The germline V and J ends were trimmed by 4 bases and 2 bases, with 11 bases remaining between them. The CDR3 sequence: CASSGYRANYGYTF. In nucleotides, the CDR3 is TGTGCCAGCAGTGGATACAGGGCAAACTATGGCTACACCTTC. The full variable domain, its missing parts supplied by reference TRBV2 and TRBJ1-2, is EPEVTQTPSHQVTQMGQEVILRCVPISNHLYFYWYRQILGQKVEFLVSFYNNEISEKSEIFDDQFSVERPDGSNFTLKIRSTKLEDSAMYFCASSGYRANYGYTFGSGTRLTVV.

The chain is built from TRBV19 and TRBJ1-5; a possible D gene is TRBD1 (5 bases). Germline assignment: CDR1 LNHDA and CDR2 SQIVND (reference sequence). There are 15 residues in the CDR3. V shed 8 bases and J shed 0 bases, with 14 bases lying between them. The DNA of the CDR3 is TGTGCCAGTCTGGGGCGACAGAGTAGCAATCAGCCCCAGCATTTT. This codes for CASLGRQSSNQPQHF.

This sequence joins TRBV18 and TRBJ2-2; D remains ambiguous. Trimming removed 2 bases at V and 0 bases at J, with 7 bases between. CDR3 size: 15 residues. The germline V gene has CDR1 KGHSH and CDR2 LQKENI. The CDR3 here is CASSPLRTNTGELFF. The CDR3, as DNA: TGTGCCAGCTCACCATTGAGGACGAACACCGGGGAGCTGTTTTTT.

CDR3 protein: CASSFDNNYTF. CDR3 in DNA: TGTGCCAGCAGCTTCGACAATAACTACACCTTC. This sequence joins TRBV5-6 and TRBJ1-2; D gene ambiguous. V lost 2 bases and J lost 10, with 9 bases in between. The CDR3 loop spans 11 amino acids. Looked up from germline, CDR1 is SGHDT and CDR2 is YYEEEE.

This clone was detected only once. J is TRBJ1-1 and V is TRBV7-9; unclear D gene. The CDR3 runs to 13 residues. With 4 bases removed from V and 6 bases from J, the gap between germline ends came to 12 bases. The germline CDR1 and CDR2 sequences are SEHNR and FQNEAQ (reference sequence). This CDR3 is CASSSHLIPEAFF. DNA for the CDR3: TGTGCCAGCAGCTCACATTTGATACCTGAAGCTTTCTTT.

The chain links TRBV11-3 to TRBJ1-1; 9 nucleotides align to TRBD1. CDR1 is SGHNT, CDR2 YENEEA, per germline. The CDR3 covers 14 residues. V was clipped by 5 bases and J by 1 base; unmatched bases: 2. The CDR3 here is CASSPGQGNTEAFF. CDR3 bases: TGTGCCAGCAGCCCGGGACAGGGGAACACTGAAGCTTTCTTT.

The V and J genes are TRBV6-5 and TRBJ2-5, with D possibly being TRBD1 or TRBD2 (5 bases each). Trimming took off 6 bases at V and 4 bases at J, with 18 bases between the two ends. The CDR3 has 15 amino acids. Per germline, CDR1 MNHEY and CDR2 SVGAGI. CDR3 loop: CASRTGLEVRETQYF. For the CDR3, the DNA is TGTGCCAGCAGGACGGGGCTTGAGGTCCGAGAGACCCAGTACTTC.

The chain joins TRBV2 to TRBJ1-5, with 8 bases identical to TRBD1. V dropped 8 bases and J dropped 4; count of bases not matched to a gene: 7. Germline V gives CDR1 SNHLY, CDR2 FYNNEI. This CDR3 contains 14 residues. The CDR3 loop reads CASGGTGVNQPQHF. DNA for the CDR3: TGTGCCAGCGGGGGGACAGGCGTAAATCAGCCCCAGCATTTT.